The rows below give T cell receptor beta chains drawn from one sample of a study of beta chain features in type 1 diabetes. Sequencing was performed with immunoSEQ multiplex PCR; in TCRdb, only in-frame clones are kept and a portion is missing. The table has hundreds of thousands of clones, 15% seen once. The sequencing sample was made of naive CD4+ T cells from blood. The receptors come from a man aged 18 to 35 with type 1 diabetes. Each CDR3 is given with its conserved first and last residue. Each record gives: clone size, J gene, D gene, V gene, CDR3 length, CDR3 protein, CDR3 DNA. The D gene is left open where the match is weak. Where a row states a size, it is once, few, many or the class of an expanded clone; other rows omit it.

>few|TRBJ2-1|TRBD1|TRBV19|16
CASSPGQFPSYNEQFF
TGTGCCAGTAGTCCGGGACAGTTTCCTTCCTACAATGAGCAGTTCTTC
>.|TRBJ2-7|TRBD1|TRBV9|12
CASSPDRGVQYF
TGTGCCAGCAGCCCGGACAGGGGGGTGCAGTACTTC
>.|TRBJ2-7|.|TRBV18|14
CASSPGEVATQQYF
TGTGCCAGCTCACCCGGAGAGGTCGCCACTCAGCAGTACTTC
>few|TRBJ2-7|TRBD1|TRBV7-2|15
CASSSWDRGDYEQYF
TGTGCCAGCAGCTCTTGGGACAGGGGGGACTACGAGCAGTACTTC
>.|TRBJ2-7|TRBD1|TRBV5-1|15
CASSEYDRDFPEQYF
TGCGCCAGCAGCGAGTACGACAGGGATTTCCCCGAGCAGTACTTC
>.|TRBJ2-7|TRBD1|TRBV7-9|14
CASSLDGQGIEQYF
TGTGCCAGCAGCTTAGACGGACAGGGGATCGAGCAGTACTTC
>few|TRBJ2-7|TRBD1|TRBV10-3|13
CAIQLDRTLEQYF
TGTGCCATCCAACTGGACAGGACCCTAGAGCAGTACTTC
>.|TRBJ2-3|.|TRBV11-2|11
CASSLGSTQYF
TGTGCCAGCAGCTTGGGCAGTACGCAGTATTTT
>.|TRBJ2-7|.|TRBV27|13
CASSLISTGEQYF
TGTGCCAGCAGTTTAATCTCTACGGGTGAGCAGTACTTC
>.|TRBJ2-1|TRBD2|TRBV6-4|15
CASRALAGSYNEQFF
TGTGCCAGCAGAGCGCTAGCGGGGTCCTACAATGAGCAGTTCTTC
>few|TRBJ2-5|.|TRBV29-1|14
CSVPTGAGGETQYF
TGCAGCGTTCCGACAGGGGCGGGAGGGGAGACCCAGTACTTC
>few|TRBJ1-1|TRBD1|TRBV4-2|15
CASSQDTRDRGEAFF
TGTGCCAGCAGCCAGGACACCCGGGACAGAGGAGAAGCTTTCTTT
>few|TRBJ2-5|.|TRBV7-2|13
CASGENFQETQYF
TGTGCCAGCGGAGAGAACTTTCAAGAGACCCAGTACTTC
>.|TRBJ1-1|.|TRBV2|12
CASSRENTEAFF
TGTGCCAGCAGTCGAGAGAACACTGAAGCTTTCTTT
>few|TRBJ2-2|.|TRBV7-2|15
CASSPHQGQIGELFF
TGTGCCAGCAGTCCACATCAGGGGCAAATCGGGGAGCTGTTTTTT
>few|TRBJ1-1|.|TRBV7-9|14
CASSLGEGGTEAFF
TGTGCCAGCAGCTTAGGGGAGGGAGGCACTGAAGCTTTCTTT
>few|TRBJ2-1|TRBD2|TRBV9|16
CASSRRLAGGPDEQFF
TGTGCCAGCAGCCGCCGACTAGCGGGGGGGCCAGATGAGCAGTTCTTC
>few|TRBJ1-6|.|TRBV1|14
CTSSQDHCGSPLHF
TGCACCAGCAGCCAAGATCATTGCGGGTCACCCCTCCACTTT
>.|TRBJ2-7|.|TRBV7-9|12
CASSLGRVEQYF
TGTGCCAGCAGCTTAGGTCGAGTTGAGCAGTACTTC
>few|TRBJ1-2|.|TRBV29-1|15
CSVGYRALANYGYTF
TGCAGCGTCGGGTACAGGGCGCTAGCTAACTATGGCTACACCTTC
>.|TRBJ1-1|.|TRBV30|12
CAWSVRNTEAFF
TGTGCCTGGAGTGTTAGAAACACTGAAGCTTTCTTT
>few|TRBJ2-1|.|TRBV19|16
CASSLFLGVAYNEQFF
TGTGCCAGTAGTCTCTTTTTAGGGGTGGCCTACAATGAGCAGTTCTTC
>.|TRBJ2-7|.|TRBV28|15
CASRGWGRPHYEQYF
TGTGCCAGCAGGGGCTGGGGCAGGCCGCACTACGAGCAGTACTTC
>.|TRBJ2-1|TRBD2|TRBV28|16
CASSLLASGRPAEQFF
TGTGCCAGCAGTTTACTAGCCTCCGGGAGGCCCGCCGAGCAGTTCTTC
>few|TRBJ2-1|TRBD1|TRBV27|13
CASSTRQGTRMFF
TGTGCCAGCAGCACCAGACAGGGGACCCGGATGTTCTTC
>few|TRBJ2-3|TRBD2|TRBV10-3|15
CAITRLAGGTDTQYF
TGTGCCATCACCCGACTAGCGGGAGGGACAGATACGCAGTATTTT
>few|TRBJ2-3|.|TRBV29-1|14
CSVGQPSFTDTQYF
TGCAGCGTTGGACAGCCCTCTTTCACAGATACGCAGTATTTT
>few|TRBJ2-4|.|TRBV5-6|14
CASSPGVAKNIQYF
TGTGCCAGCAGCCCGGGAGTAGCCAAAAACATTCAGTACTTC
>few|TRBJ2-1|.|TRBV5-1|14
CASSLSSSYNEQFF
TGCGCCAGCAGCTTATCGAGCTCCTACAATGAGCAGTTCTTC
>.|TRBJ1-5|.|TRBV18|14
CASSPGSDLQPQHF
TGTGCCAGCTCACCTGGCAGCGATTTACAGCCCCAGCATTTT
>.|TRBJ1-1|.|TRBV5-4|13
CASSTSGSTEAFF
TGTGCCAGCAGCACCTCAGGGTCCACTGAAGCTTTCTTT
>.|TRBJ2-7|TRBD2|TRBV5-1|14
CASSVSGSASEQYF
TGCGCCAGCAGTGTCAGCGGGAGCGCGTCCGAGCAGTACTTC
>.|TRBJ1-1|.|TRBV5-1|13
CASSLSTNTEAFF
TGCGCCAGCAGCTTAAGCACCAACACTGAAGCTTTCTTT
>.|TRBJ2-3|TRBD2|TRBV5-1|15
CASSGTSGRLDTQYF
TGCGCCAGCAGCGGGACTAGCGGGAGGTTGGATACGCAGTATTTT
>few|TRBJ1-1|TRBD1|TRBV19|14
CASSIGDRAIEAFF
TGTGCCAGTAGTATTGGGGACAGGGCGATCGAAGCTTTCTTT
>.|TRBJ2-5|TRBD2|TRBV30|16
CAWNVGAGGRRETQYF
TGTGCCTGGAACGTGGGAGCGGGGGGGCGTCGGGAGACCCAGTACTTC
>few|TRBJ2-1|.|TRBV30|12
CAWSQGYNEQFF
TGTGCCTGGAGTCAGGGCTACAATGAGCAGTTCTTC
>.|TRBJ2-5|.|TRBV5-1|13
CASSLEGGETQYF
TGCGCCAGCAGCTTGGAAGGAGGAGAGACCCAGTACTTC
>.|TRBJ2-3|.|TRBV4-3|17
CASSQDGISRGRDTQYF
TGCGCCAGCAGCCAAGATGGGATATCCCGAGGGCGAGATACGCAGTATTTT
>few|TRBJ1-2|.|TRBV27|14
CASSSLDRNYGYTF
TGTGCCAGCAGTTCATTGGACAGAAACTATGGCTACACCTTC
>.|TRBJ2-5|.|TRBV2|17
CASSMPGLGGASETQYF
TGTGCCAGCAGTATGCCCGGTTTGGGGGGAGCGTCGGAGACCCAGTACTTC
>few|TRBJ1-3|.|TRBV2|14
CASSVELSGNTIYF
TGTGCCAGCAGTGTCGAACTCTCGGGAAACACCATATATTTT
>.|TRBJ1-5|TRBD1|TRBV6-6|14
CASSRTGPNQPQHF
TGTGCCAGCAGCCGGACAGGGCCCAATCAGCCCCAGCATTTT
>.|TRBJ1-1|TRBD1|TRBV7-9|15
CASSAGQGFNTEAFF
TGTGCCAGCAGCGCGGGACAGGGCTTTAACACTGAAGCTTTCTTT
>.|TRBJ2-5|TRBD1|TRBV5-1|14
CASSLGQGQETQYF
TGCGCCAGCAGCCTTGGACAGGGCCAAGAGACCCAGTACTTC
>few|TRBJ2-1|TRBD2|TRBV7-2|16
CASSQFREGLYNEQFF
TGTGCCAGCAGCCAATTCCGGGAGGGCCTGTACAATGAGCAGTTCTTC
>few|TRBJ2-3|.|TRBV5-1|14
CASYDGGSTDTQYF
TGCGCCAGCTATGATGGGGGGAGCACAGATACGCAGTATTTT
>few|TRBJ2-5|.|TRBV6-6|13
CASSYRSGETQYF
TGTGCCAGCAGTTACCGGAGTGGAGAGACCCAGTACTTC
>.|TRBJ2-7|.|TRBV28|13
CASSLGGKAEQYF
TGTGCCAGCAGTTTGGGGGGTAAGGCCGAGCAGTACTTC
>few|TRBJ2-2|TRBD1|TRBV10-3|14
CASGDRGNTGELFF
TGTGCCTCTGGGGACAGGGGGAACACCGGGGAGCTGTTTTTT
>.|TRBJ2-7|TRBD1|TRBV15|14
CATSTPGQSYEQYF
TGTGCCACCAGCACTCCGGGACAGAGCTACGAGCAGTACTTC